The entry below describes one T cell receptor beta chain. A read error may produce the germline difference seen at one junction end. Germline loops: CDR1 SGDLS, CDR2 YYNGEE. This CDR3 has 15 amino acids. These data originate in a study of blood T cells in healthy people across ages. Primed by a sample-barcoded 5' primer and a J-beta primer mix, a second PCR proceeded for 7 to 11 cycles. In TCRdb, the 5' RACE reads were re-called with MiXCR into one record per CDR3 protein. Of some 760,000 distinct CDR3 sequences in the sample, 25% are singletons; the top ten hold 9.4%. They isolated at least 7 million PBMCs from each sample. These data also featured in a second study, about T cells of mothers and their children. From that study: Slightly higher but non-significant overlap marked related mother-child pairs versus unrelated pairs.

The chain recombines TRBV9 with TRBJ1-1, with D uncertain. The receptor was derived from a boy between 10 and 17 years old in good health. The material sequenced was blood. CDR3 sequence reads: CASSVGSLGPSEAFF. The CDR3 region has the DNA TGTGCCAGCAGTGTAGGGTCTTTGGGTCCGTCTGAAGCTTTCTTT.